This T cell receptor (beta chain) was found in a study of cytomegalovirus exposure and HLA in healthy donors. The study, taken as a whole, reports: Reports described diagnosis of cytomegalovirus status by the classifier as highly specific and sensitive. Confirmation was obtained in vitro that a few CMV-associated chains are specific for CMV antigens.

Profiled with immunoSEQ multiplex PCR; TCRdb holds only in-frame clones, not every one. The sample holds some 99,000 clones, about nine tenths seen once. Remarks on this clone: Its antigen is undetermined.

The length of the CDR3 is 16 residues. V was clipped by 0 bases and J by 2 bases, with 14 bases between them. Germline assignment: CDR1 LGHNA and CDR2 YSLEER. Donors were drawn from the roughly 110-subject validation cohort, separate from the roughly 670-subject first cohort. This clonotype was sampled from a woman between 18 and 30 years old in good health and CMV-seronegative. Sequencing was done on a sample of PBMCs. The chain employs TRBV4-3 and TRBJ2-7, with a weak D call TRBD2 (7 bases). CDR3 residues: CASSQEGGGLTYEQYF. The DNA of the CDR3 is TGCGCCAGCAGCCAAGAGGGCGGGGGCCTTACCTACGAGCAGTACTTC.